This entry lists 11 T cell receptor beta chains sequenced from one sample in a study of human T cells and chemical hapten exposure. In TCRdb, the RACE reads were re-called with MiXCR into one record per CDR3 protein. In the table there are about 49,000 distinct CDR3 sequences, around 9.3% of which are singletons. The time point was: patch test 1, 2 weeks after DPC sensitization. The treatment denotes: therapeutic diphenylcyclopropenone sensitization with weekly scalp DPC. Here the sequenced sample was whole blood, taken in connection with sensitization to the hapten diphenylcyclopropenone (DPC). These receptors originate from a woman between 50 and 59 years old with alopecia areata. Some clones in this sample may be carry-over from other donors' samples.

Only a few counts were recorded for this clonotype. The rearrangement uses TRBV28 and TRBJ1-2; D gene ambiguous. Germline assignment: CDR1 MDHEN and CDR2 SYDVKM. V was cut by 5 bases and J by 4 bases, with 8 bases left in between. The CDR3 loop spans 12 amino acids. CDR3 DNA: TGTGCCAGCAGTCGAGATTTCTATGGCTACACCTTC. It codes for CASSRDFYGYTF.

This clonotype has at least ten counts. This chain uses TRBV2 with TRBJ2-6; TRBD1 matches 8 bases. V dropped 1 base and J dropped 1; count of bases not matched to a gene: 6. CDR1 and CDR2 from the germline V gene are SNHLY and FYNNEI. This CDR3 contains 18 residues. CDR3 nucleotide sequence: TGTGCCAGCAGTGAAGGGACAGGGCTTACGTCTGGGGCCAACGTCCTGACTTTC. Its protein product is CASSEGTGLTSGANVLTF.

This clonotype was observed a handful of times. This rearrangement joins TRBV30 to TRBJ2-1; TRBD2 aligns across 7 bases. Germline CDR1 and CDR2: GTSNPN and SVGIG (reference sequence). The V segment lost 2 bases and the J segment 15 bases; nucleotides outside the gene matches: 7. The CDR3 length is 11 residues. The CDR3 sequence: CAWSTSGEAFF. The CDR3 nucleotides are TGTGCCTGGAGTACGAGCGGGGAGGCGTTCTTC. Full variable domain (missing parts from reference TRBV30 and TRBJ2-1): SQTIHQWPATLVQPVGSPLSLECTVEGTSNPNLYWYRQAAGRGLQLLFYSVGIGQISSEVPQNLSASRPQDRQFILSSKKLLLSDSGFYLCAWSTSGEAFFGPGTRLTVL.

This clonotype was seen ten or more times. This rearrangement joins TRBV5-1 to TRBJ2-3; D gene uncertain. Germline loops: CDR1 SGHRS, CDR2 YFSETQ. The CDR3 covers 13 residues. V gave up 0 bases and J gave up 6 bases, with 8 bases separating them. The CDR3 region is CASSLGSEDTQYF. The CDR3 bases are TGCGCCAGCAGCTTGGGATCGGAGGATACGCAGTATTTT. The variable domain in full, completed from reference TRBV5-1 and TRBJ2-3, reads KAGVTQTPRYLIKTRGQQVTLSCSPISGHRSVSWYQQTPGQGLQFLFEYFSETQRNKGNFPGRFSGRQFSNSRSEMNVSTLELGDSALYLCASSLGSEDTQYFGPGTRLTVL.

Only a few counts were recorded for this clonotype. The chain carries TRBV20-1 and TRBJ2-3; D gene uncertain. The V end was cut by 3 bases, the J end by 3 bases, with 10 bases between. Per the germline V gene, CDR1 is DFQATT and CDR2 is SNEGSKA (reference sequence). This CDR3 spans 13 amino acids. For the CDR3, the DNA is TGCAGTGCTAGGCTGCTGGGGACAGATACGCAGTATTTT. Its translation: CSARLLGTDTQYF.

The sample holds many counts of this clonotype. The V call is TRBV6-5, the J call TRBJ1-3; D gene ambiguous. This CDR3 is built from 15 residues. Trimming shortened V by 6 bases and J by 0 bases, and 12 bases separated the two germline ends. The germline CDR1 and CDR2 sequences are MNHEY and SVGAGI. The CDR3 region is CASRSRADSGNTIYF. The CDR3 nucleotides are TGTGCCAGCAGATCCCGTGCAGACTCTGGAAACACCATATATTTT.

This clonotype was recorded many times. V gene TRBV29-1 combines with J gene TRBJ2-5; perhaps TRBD2 as D (6 bases). Trimming left V 4 bases short and J 7 bases short, with 16 bases between. Germline V CDR1 and CDR2: SQVTM, ANQGSEA. CDR3 length: 13 amino acids. CDR3 coding DNA: TGCAGCGTTGTTTTCGGGCAGGGAGGGACCCAGTACTTC. The encoded protein is CSVVFGQGGTQYF.

The chain couples TRBV9 to TRBJ2-7, with 8 bases fitting TRBD2. The CDR3 runs 15 residues. V was clipped by 3 bases and J by 0 bases; unmatched bases: 5. Germline V lookup: CDR1 SGDLS, CDR2 YYNGEE. The CDR3 is CASSDGGDASYEQYF. In nucleotides, the CDR3 is TGTGCCAGCAGCGACGGGGGGGACGCCTCCTACGAGCAGTACTTC.

The chain joins TRBV11-2 to TRBJ1-1, with TRBD1 matching 7 bases. This CDR3 comprises 15 residues. Germline trimming cut 2 bases from V and 4 bases from J; bases unmatched to any gene: 7. CDR1 is SGHAT and CDR2 is FQNNGV in the germline V gene. The CDR3 sequence is CASSLHRGGFTEAFF. The CDR3 region has the DNA TGTGCCAGCAGCTTACACAGGGGAGGTTTCACTGAAGCTTTCTTT.

In its sample, this clonotype was seen a few times. V gene TRBV7-2 combines with J gene TRBJ2-3; 9 positions agree with TRBD1. Germline V lookup: CDR1 SGHTA, CDR2 FQGNSA. The CDR3 covers 11 residues. Losses at the gene ends were 6 bases for V and 11 bases for J; bases not matched to a gene: 3. This CDR3 is CASSRTGVQYF. Written as DNA, the CDR3 is TGTGCCAGCAGTCGGACAGGGGTGCAGTATTTT.

CDR3 loop: CASSEFVILGTGRDTEAFF. In DNA, the CDR3 is TGTGCCAGCAGTGAATTTGTAATTCTCGGGACAGGGAGGGACACTGAAGCTTTCTTT. J is TRBJ1-1 and V is TRBV6-1; 9 bases fit TRBD1. V gave up 2 bases and J gave up 3 bases; unmatched junction bases: 16. The CDR3 length is 19 residues. Germline-derived CDR1 and CDR2 are MNHNS and SASEGT.